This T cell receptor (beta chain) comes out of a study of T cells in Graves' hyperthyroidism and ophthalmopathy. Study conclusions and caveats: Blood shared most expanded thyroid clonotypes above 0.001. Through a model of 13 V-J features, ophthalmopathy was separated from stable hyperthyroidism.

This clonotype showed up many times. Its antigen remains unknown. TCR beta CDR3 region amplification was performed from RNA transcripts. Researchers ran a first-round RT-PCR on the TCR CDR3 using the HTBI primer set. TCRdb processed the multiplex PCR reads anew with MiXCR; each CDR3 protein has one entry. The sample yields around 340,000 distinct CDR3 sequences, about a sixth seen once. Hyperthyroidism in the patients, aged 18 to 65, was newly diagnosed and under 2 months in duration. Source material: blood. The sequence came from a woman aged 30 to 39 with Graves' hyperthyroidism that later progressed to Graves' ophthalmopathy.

The CDR3 loop is CASSYRGYQETQYF. In DNA form, the CDR3 reads TGTGCCAGCAGTTATAGGGGGTACCAAGAGACCCAGTACTTC. The gene calls are TRBV28 and TRBJ2-5, with a weak D call TRBD1 (6 bases). Germline CDR1 is MDHEN and CDR2 is SYDVKM. Trimming removed 4 bases from V and 0 bases from J, with 9 bases in between. The CDR3 totals 14 residues.